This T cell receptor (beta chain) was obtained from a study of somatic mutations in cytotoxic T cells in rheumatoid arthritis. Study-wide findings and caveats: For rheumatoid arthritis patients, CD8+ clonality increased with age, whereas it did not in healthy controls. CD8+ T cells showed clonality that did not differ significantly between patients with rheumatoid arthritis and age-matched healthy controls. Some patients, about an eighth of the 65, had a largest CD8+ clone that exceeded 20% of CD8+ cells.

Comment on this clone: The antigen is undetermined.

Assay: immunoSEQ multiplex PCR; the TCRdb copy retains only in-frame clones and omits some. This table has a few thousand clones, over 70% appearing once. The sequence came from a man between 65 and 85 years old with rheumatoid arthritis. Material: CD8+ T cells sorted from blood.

The CDR3 DNA is TGTGCCAGCAGCTCGACAGGGGGCGTGGGGAGGAACACTGAAGCTTTCTTT. Amino acid sequence: CASSSTGGVGRNTEAFF. The chain carries TRBV7-9 and TRBJ1-1; 10 positions agree with TRBD1. Germline CDR1 and CDR2: SEHNR and FQNEAQ (reference sequence). The CDR3 has 17 residues. The V gene end was trimmed by 4 bases and the J gene end by 1 base; junction bases not matched to a gene: 9.